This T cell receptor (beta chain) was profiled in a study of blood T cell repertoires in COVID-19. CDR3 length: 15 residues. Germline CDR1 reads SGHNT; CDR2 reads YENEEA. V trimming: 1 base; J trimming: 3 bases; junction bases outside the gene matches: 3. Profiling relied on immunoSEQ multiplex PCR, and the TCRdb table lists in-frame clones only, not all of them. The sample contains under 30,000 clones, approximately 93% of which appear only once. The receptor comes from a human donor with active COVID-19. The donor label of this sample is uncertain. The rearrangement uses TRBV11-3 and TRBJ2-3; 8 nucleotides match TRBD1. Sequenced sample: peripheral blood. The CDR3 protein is CASSLVGQGTDTQYF. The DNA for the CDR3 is TGTGCCAGCAGCTTAGTCGGACAGGGAACAGATACGCAGTATTTT.